This T cell receptor (beta chain) was observed in a study of low-dose radiotherapy and immunotherapy resistance in tumors. The time point was: after trial treatment. The treatment is: LDRT plus nivolumab, ipilimumab, low-dose cyclophosphamide and aspirin (RACIN trial). This clonotype appeared many times. Germline lookup yields CDR1 LGHNA and CDR2 YSLEER. The CDR3 sequence is 15 residues long. V lost 4 bases, J lost 2 bases, and 14 bases lay in between. For amplifying TCRs, the PCR ran for about 20 cycles with Phusion, which was used together with a constant-region primer and the adapter on the V primers. TCRdb reprocessed the reads with MiXCR, giving one entry per CDR3 protein. The sample holds under 60,000 distinct CDR3 sequences, roughly 31% seen once.

Sequencing used PBMCs, obtained after low-dose radiotherapy plus immunotherapy. The chain is built from TRBV4-3 and TRBJ1-1, with D unresolved. This clonotype originated in a male donor with rectosigmoid adenocarcinoma. The CDR3 sequence: CASSRQDWANTEAFF. The CDR3 region has the DNA TGCGCCAGCAGCCGTCAAGATTGGGCCAACACTGAAGCTTTCTTT.